This paragraph covers one TCR beta chain sequence. The data were taken from a study of OX40 agonist ivuxolimab in advanced cancers. Study overall: The treatment was a fully human IgG2 OX40 agonist, ivuxolimab. Patients were 82.7% male with ages about 23 to 80, mean around 61. One patient with hepatocellular carcinoma and two with cutaneous melanoma, three in all, had partial responses. Prior anti-PD-1, anti-PD-L1 or anti-CTLA-4 therapy was allowed; around 40% had some.

Profiled with immunoSEQ multiplex PCR; TCRdb holds only in-frame clones, not every one. This sample has 50,000 to 85,000 clones, with around 87% found just once. This CDR3 has 15 amino acids. Germline V gives CDR1 SGHRS, CDR2 YFSETQ. Losses at the gene ends were 0 bases for V and 3 bases for J; bases not matched to a gene: 2. The V call is TRBV5-1, the J call TRBJ2-2; TRBD2 matches 7 bases. The specimen comprised CD4+ or CD8+ T cells sorted from blood, sampled in a trial of the OX40 agonist ivuxolimab. This sequence was found in an adult with an advanced solid tumor such as melanoma, head and neck, liver or kidney cancer. This CDR3 reads CASSLEGGDTGELFF. CDR3 DNA sequence: TGCGCCAGCAGCTTGGAGGGAGGGGACACCGGGGAGCTGTTTTTT.